This TCR beta chain was sequenced during a study of blood T cells in healthy people across ages. For the study at large: Capturing about one barcoded beta molecule per two T cells was achieved by template switching.

Turning to this clonotype: Its antigen is not identified.

PCR was performed a second time for about 6 to 12 cycles using a sample-barcoded 5' primer and a J-beta primer mix. One entry per CDR3 protein, called by TCRdb with MiXCR from the 5' RACE reads. Among 600,000 or so distinct CDR3 sequences listed, around 48% were seen once. No fewer than 5 micrograms of total RNA were isolated from every sample. General study results and limits: TCR beta diversity per million T cells fell roughly linearly with age. Strong correlation was found linking TCR beta diversity to naive T cell percentage.

V shed 6 bases and J shed 5 bases, with 17 bases lying between them. CDR1 and CDR2 from the germline V gene are MNHEY and SVGAGI. The CDR3 runs 15 residues. Sequenced material: blood. This TCR derives from a man at least 80 years old in good health. The chain links TRBV6-5 to TRBJ2-1, with D perhaps TRBD1 (6 bases). This CDR3 reads CASSQTGLGHNEQFF. CDR3 nucleotides: TGTGCCAGCAGCCAAACAGGGTTGGGACACAATGAGCAGTTCTTC.